The source of this TCR beta chain is a study of blood T cell repertoires in COVID-19. The participants were between about 18 and 89 years old and came from 24 US areas. Original handling: Counts of nucleated cells, estimated from reference gene primer amplification, were obtained. TCRdb's table, derived via immunoSEQ multiplex PCR, lists solely in-frame clones and lacks some. V, J and clone size are taken as reported in that table, and D and trimming were inferred from the DNA itself. This table holds roughly 250,000 clones, around 85% found once. V lost 8 bases and J 0 bases, leaving 14 bases between the germline ends. The CDR3 consists of 15 residues. The germline gives CDR1 LNHDA, CDR2 SQIVND (reference sequence).

Specimen: PBMCs or T cells enriched from blood (not recorded which). The TCR sequence derives from a woman between 45 and 65 years old who had recovered from COVID-19. The V and J genes are TRBV19 and TRBJ1-3, with D maybe TRBD1 (5 bases). The CDR3 spells CASSIRDFSGNTIYF. The CDR3 DNA follows: TGTGCCAGTTCCATCAGGGACTTCTCTGGAAACACCATATATTTT. The variable domain in full, with the rest retrieved from reference TRBV19 and TRBJ1-3, is DGGITQSPKYLFRKEGQNVTLSCEQNLNHDAMYWYRQDPGQGLRLIYYSQIVNDFQKGDIAEGYSVSREKKESFPLTVTSAQKNPTAFYLCASSIRDFSGNTIYFGEGSWLTVV.